This is a list of T cell receptor beta chains from one sample in a study of blood T cells in healthy people across ages. TCRdb re-derived calls from the 5' RACE reads in MiXCR, one entry per CDR3 protein. The table shows 950,000 to 1,200,000 distinct CDR3 sequences, with 30% to 40% occurring only once. The sequencing sample was made of blood. These receptors originate from a man in his late teens or twenties in good health. Both conserved end residues are part of each CDR3. A D gene is named only where the DNA matches it firmly. Clone sizes are given selectively: once, few, many, or a class where the clone is expanded.

d_gene: NA; abundance: few; v_gene: TRBV24-1; j_gene: TRBJ2-5; CDR3nt: TGTGCCACCAGTGACCCATTCCAAGAGACCCAGTACTTC; CDR3aa: CATSDPFQETQYF
d_gene: NA; abundance: NA; v_gene: TRBV29-1; j_gene: TRBJ1-1; CDR3nt: TGCAGCGTTGAAGGGGGCCACACTGAAGCTTTCTTT; CDR3aa: CSVEGGHTEAFF
d_gene: NA; abundance: few; v_gene: TRBV5-1; j_gene: TRBJ2-1; CDR3nt: TGCGCCAGCAGCATGGGGGGTATTTCGGTCGATGAGCAGTTCTTC; CDR3aa: CASSMGGISVDEQFF
d_gene: NA; abundance: NA; v_gene: TRBV2; j_gene: TRBJ2-5; CDR3nt: TGTGCCAGCAGTATAGAGGGCAGCCAAGAGACCCAGTACTTC; CDR3aa: CASSIEGSQETQYF
d_gene: TRBD2; abundance: NA; v_gene: TRBV29-1; j_gene: TRBJ2-3; CDR3nt: TGCAGCGTTGGGGGCTCGGGGACTAGCGGGGGGGCTTCAGATACGCAGTATTTT; CDR3aa: CSVGGSGTSGGASDTQYF
d_gene: NA; abundance: NA; v_gene: TRBV3-1; j_gene: TRBJ2-5; CDR3nt: TGTGCCAGCAGGGCCAGGGGGGGGGATGGTGAGCAGTACTTC; CDR3aa: CASRARGGDGEQYF
d_gene: NA; abundance: NA; v_gene: TRBV6-2/TRBV6-3; j_gene: TRBJ1-5; CDR3nt: TGTGCCGTACGGGATAGCAATCAGCCCCAGCATTTT; CDR3aa: CAVRDSNQPQHF
d_gene: NA; abundance: few; v_gene: TRBV6-1; j_gene: TRBJ1-2; CDR3nt: TGTGCCAGCAGTACTATACAGGGCAGTAACTATGGCTACACCTTC; CDR3aa: CASSTIQGSNYGYTF
d_gene: NA; abundance: once; v_gene: TRBV20-1; j_gene: TRBJ1-1; CDR3nt: TGCAGTGCCAAAAAGGGGGGGATGGACACTGAAGCTTTCTTT; CDR3aa: CSAKKGGMDTEAFF
d_gene: TRBD2; abundance: NA; v_gene: TRBV2; j_gene: TRBJ2-1; CDR3nt: TGTGCCAGCACAGGACTAGCGGACTACAATGAGCAGTTCTTC; CDR3aa: CASTGLADYNEQFF
d_gene: NA; abundance: NA; v_gene: TRBV7-2; j_gene: TRBJ1-5; CDR3nt: TGTGCCAGCAGCTTTGGACTCCTCAATCAGCCCCAGCATTTT; CDR3aa: CASSFGLLNQPQHF
d_gene: NA; abundance: few; v_gene: TRBV5-8; j_gene: TRBJ2-3; CDR3nt: TGTGCCACCAGGGGTCTGAACACAGATACGCAGTATTTT; CDR3aa: CATRGLNTDTQYF
d_gene: NA; abundance: NA; v_gene: TRBV5-4; j_gene: TRBJ1-1; CDR3nt: TGTGCCATGGAGGCAGTGAACACTGAAGCTTTCTTT; CDR3aa: CAMEAVNTEAFF
d_gene: NA; abundance: few; v_gene: TRBV28; j_gene: TRBJ1-1; CDR3nt: TGTGCCAGCAGTTCCCAGGTGTCTGAAGCTTTCTTT; CDR3aa: CASSSQVSEAFF
d_gene: NA; abundance: NA; v_gene: TRBV4-3; j_gene: TRBJ1-1; CDR3nt: TGCGCCAGCAGCCCCCCGAGGAACGCTGAGGCTTTCTTT; CDR3aa: CASSPPRNAEAFF
d_gene: NA; abundance: few; v_gene: TRBV12-3/TRBV12-4; j_gene: TRBJ2-2; CDR3nt: TGTGCCAGCAGCCCTGCAAGCACCGGGGAGCTGTTTTTT; CDR3aa: CASSPASTGELFF
d_gene: TRBD1; abundance: NA; v_gene: TRBV7-2; j_gene: TRBJ2-3; CDR3nt: TGTGCCAGCAGCACGACAGGGGCCGCAGATACGCAGTATTTT; CDR3aa: CASSTTGAADTQYF
d_gene: NA; abundance: once; v_gene: TRBV6-5; j_gene: TRBJ2-7; CDR3nt: TGTGCCAGCAGTTACCCTTTATTGGGGTACAATGAGCAGTACTTC; CDR3aa: CASSYPLLGYNEQYF
d_gene: NA; abundance: NA; v_gene: TRBV18; j_gene: TRBJ1-5; CDR3nt: TGTGCCAGCTCGTACTTGGGTGCAAGCAATCAGCCCCAGCATTTT; CDR3aa: CASSYLGASNQPQHF
d_gene: TRBD1; abundance: many; v_gene: TRBV6-5; j_gene: TRBJ1-2; CDR3nt: TGTGCCAGCAGTTACGACCCGAGGGGGCTAGACTATGGCTACACCTTC; CDR3aa: CASSYDPRGLDYGYTF
d_gene: TRBD1; abundance: NA; v_gene: TRBV5-1; j_gene: TRBJ1-5; CDR3nt: TGCGCCAGCAGCTTGGCGACAGGGAGTAATCAGCCCCAGCATTTT; CDR3aa: CASSLATGSNQPQHF
d_gene: NA; abundance: NA; v_gene: TRBV27; j_gene: TRBJ2-3; CDR3nt: TGTGCCAGCATGGGTGTGCGGAGCACAGATACGCAGTATTTT; CDR3aa: CASMGVRSTDTQYF
d_gene: TRBD1; abundance: NA; v_gene: TRBV10-3; j_gene: TRBJ1-5; CDR3nt: TGTGCCATCAGTGGGGGACAGGGCGATCAGCCCCAGCATTTT; CDR3aa: CAISGGQGDQPQHF
d_gene: TRBD2; abundance: NA; v_gene: TRBV10-3; j_gene: TRBJ2-7; CDR3nt: TGTGCCATCAGTGAGATCGGGACTAGCGGGGTAGGATACGAGCAGTACTTC; CDR3aa: CAISEIGTSGVGYEQYF
d_gene: NA; abundance: once; v_gene: TRBV20-1; j_gene: TRBJ1-5; CDR3nt: TGCAGTGCTCTCCGGGGGCGCGGTGGCAATCAGCCCCAGCATTTT; CDR3aa: CSALRGRGGNQPQHF
d_gene: NA; abundance: once; v_gene: TRBV5-1; j_gene: TRBJ1-1; CDR3nt: TGCGCCAGCAGCTCCGGCCCCGCGGCAGCAAAAGATGAAGCTTTCTTT; CDR3aa: CASSSGPAAAKDEAFF
d_gene: NA; abundance: NA; v_gene: TRBV7-8; j_gene: TRBJ1-5; CDR3nt: TGTGCCAGCAGCCAAGGACTGACACGCACCCAGCCCCAGCATTTT; CDR3aa: CASSQGLTRTQPQHF
d_gene: NA; abundance: few; v_gene: TRBV29-1; j_gene: TRBJ2-1; CDR3nt: TGCAGCGTTGAAGATCTTGGCAGGAACAATGAGCAGTTCTTC; CDR3aa: CSVEDLGRNNEQFF
d_gene: NA; abundance: few; v_gene: TRBV9; j_gene: TRBJ1-2; CDR3nt: TGTGCCAGCAGCGTAGGCCTGAATGGCTACACCTTC; CDR3aa: CASSVGLNGYTF
d_gene: TRBD1; abundance: few; v_gene: TRBV29-1; j_gene: TRBJ1-5; CDR3nt: TGCAGCGTTGGTACGGGACAGGGCCCCCAGCCCCAGCATTTT; CDR3aa: CSVGTGQGPQPQHF
d_gene: NA; abundance: NA; v_gene: TRBV10-3; j_gene: TRBJ2-5; CDR3nt: TGTGCCATCAGTGAGTCCCGTTTCGCGGGGCGCAGGAATGAGCAGTACTTC; CDR3aa: CAISESRFAGRRNEQYF
d_gene: TRBD1; abundance: NA; v_gene: TRBV12-3/TRBV12-4; j_gene: TRBJ1-1; CDR3nt: TGTGCCAGCACCATATGGGAGGGACAGATAACTGAAGCTTTCTTT; CDR3aa: CASTIWEGQITEAFF
d_gene: NA; abundance: NA; v_gene: TRBV20-1; j_gene: TRBJ2-3; CDR3nt: TGCAGTGCTAGTTCCGGCAGACTTAGCGCAGATACGCAGTATTTT; CDR3aa: CSASSGRLSADTQYF
d_gene: NA; abundance: NA; v_gene: TRBV3-1; j_gene: TRBJ1-5; CDR3nt: TGTGCCAGCAGCCAAGACAGGACACCCCGTCAGCCCCAGCATTTT; CDR3aa: CASSQDRTPRQPQHF
d_gene: NA; abundance: NA; v_gene: TRBV30; j_gene: TRBJ2-3; CDR3nt: TGTGCCTGGAGTGTAGGGGTAGATAGAGGCACAGATACGCAGTATTTT; CDR3aa: CAWSVGVDRGTDTQYF
d_gene: NA; abundance: few; v_gene: TRBV4-3; j_gene: TRBJ1-1; CDR3nt: TGCGCCAGCAGCCAAGTCGTCATGGACACTGAAGCTTTCTTT; CDR3aa: CASSQVVMDTEAFF
d_gene: TRBD1; abundance: NA; v_gene: TRBV10-2; j_gene: TRBJ1-1; CDR3nt: TGCGCCAGCAGGGATCCGGGACAGGACTTGGCTGAAGCTTTCTTT; CDR3aa: CASRDPGQDLAEAFF
d_gene: NA; abundance: NA; v_gene: TRBV25-1; j_gene: TRBJ1-1; CDR3nt: TGTGCCAGCAGTTCCGGGACAAGGGAATTCCGGAACACTGAAGCTTTCTTT; CDR3aa: CASSSGTREFRNTEAFF
d_gene: NA; abundance: NA; v_gene: TRBV6-5; j_gene: TRBJ1-1; CDR3nt: TGTGCCAGCAGCCAAACCTTCCGGGACCCAGCTTTCTTT; CDR3aa: CASSQTFRDPAFF
d_gene: TRBD1; abundance: few; v_gene: TRBV20-1; j_gene: TRBJ2-5; CDR3nt: TGCAGTGCTAAGAAAACAGGGGACCAAGAGACCCAGTACTTC; CDR3aa: CSAKKTGDQETQYF
d_gene: TRBD2; abundance: few; v_gene: TRBV7-2; j_gene: TRBJ2-1; CDR3nt: TGTGCCAGCAGCCTTTTGGGACTAGGCCTCCACACCGGTAATGAGCAGTTCTTC; CDR3aa: CASSLLGLGLHTGNEQFF
d_gene: NA; abundance: NA; v_gene: TRBV5-1; j_gene: TRBJ2-3; CDR3nt: TGCGCCAGTCAGCAGCGCGGGGTAGATACGCAGTATTTT; CDR3aa: CASQQRGVDTQYF
d_gene: NA; abundance: few; v_gene: TRBV20-1; j_gene: TRBJ1-2; CDR3nt: TGCAGTGCTAGTGCACACCGTGGGGCTTATGGTGGCTACACCTTC; CDR3aa: CSASAHRGAYGGYTF
d_gene: NA; abundance: NA; v_gene: TRBV6-2/TRBV6-3; j_gene: TRBJ2-1; CDR3nt: TGTGCCAGCAGTCCTGGGACTTACCCACCCGACTACAATGAGCAGTTCTTC; CDR3aa: CASSPGTYPPDYNEQFF
d_gene: NA; abundance: NA; v_gene: TRBV20-1; j_gene: TRBJ2-1; CDR3nt: TGCAGTGCTGCCCGACAGTACAATGAGCAGTTCTTC; CDR3aa: CSAARQYNEQFF
d_gene: NA; abundance: once; v_gene: TRBV9; j_gene: TRBJ1-4; CDR3nt: TGTGCCAGCAGCCCCCAGGCTGCAACTAATGAAAAACTGTTTTTT; CDR3aa: CASSPQAATNEKLFF